The next 24 T cell receptor beta chains were all read from a single sample in a study of neoadjuvant anti-PD-1 for oral cavity cancer. The table came from immunoSEQ multiplex PCR; TCRdb's copy has only in-frame clones and leaves some out. The sample lists 75,000 to 100,000 clones; approximately 80% were seen once. Sequencing was performed on PBMCs, taken before nivolumab (anti-PD-1) treatment. These TCRs come from a person aged 35 to 85 with oral cavity squamous cell carcinoma.

The V call is TRBV5-4, the J call TRBJ2-7, with 13 nucleotides matching TRBD2. The junction had 6 bases not matched to a gene; V was cut back by 2 bases and J by 7 bases. The CDR3 has 15 residues. Germline V lookup: CDR1 SGHNT, CDR2 YYREEE (reference sequence). CDR3 region: CASSLGLAGVTEQYF. CDR3 DNA: TGTGCCAGCAGCTTAGGACTAGCGGGAGTGACTGAGCAGTACTTC.

J is TRBJ2-1 and V is TRBV7-6; 10 bases align to TRBD2. CDR1 and CDR2 (germline): SGHVS, FNYEAQ. The CDR3 is 17 amino acids. The ends lost 5 bases at V and 5 bases at J; junction bases unmatched: 12. CDR3 nucleotides: TGTGCCAGCAGCAACCCCATAGCGGGAGGTTTGGACAATGAGCAGTTCTTC. Its protein product is CASSNPIAGGLDNEQFF. Complete variable domain (other parts from reference TRBV7-6 and TRBJ2-1): GAGVSQSPRYKVTKRGQDVALRCDPISGHVSLYWYRQALGQGPEFLTYFNYEAQQDKSGLPNDRFSAERPEGSISTLTIQRTEQRDSAMYRCASSNPIAGGLDNEQFFGPGTRLTVL.

V gene TRBV10-3 combines with J gene TRBJ2-3, with a tentative D call TRBD2 (5 bases). Per germline, CDR1 ENHRY and CDR2 SYGVKD. V shed 0 bases and J shed 0 bases, with 10 bases lying between them. The CDR3 is made up of 16 amino acids. The CDR3, as DNA: TGTGCCATCAGTGAGTCGGGAGTTGACAGCACAGATACGCAGTATTTT. Its protein is CAISESGVDSTDTQYF.

The chain joins TRBV2 to TRBJ2-3; 9 nucleotides align to TRBD1. This CDR3 has 16 amino acids. Germline assignment: CDR1 SNHLY and CDR2 FYNNEI. The V segment lost 6 bases and the J segment 4 bases; nucleotides outside the gene matches: 11. CDR3 nucleotides: TGTGCCAGCAGAGGGGGGACAGGGAGCGGCGCAGATACGCAGTATTTT. This encodes CASRGGTGSGADTQYF.

The gene calls are TRBV7-2 and TRBJ2-6; no clear D. Germline loops: CDR1 SGHTA, CDR2 FQGNSA. There are 14 residues in the CDR3. V was trimmed by 2 bases and J by 4 bases, leaving 6 bases between them. CDR3 amino acids: CASSLSGGANVLTF. Here the CDR3 DNA reads TGTGCCAGCAGCTTAAGTGGCGGGGCCAACGTCCTGACTTTC. The whole variable domain, remainder taken from reference TRBV7-2 and TRBJ2-6, is GAGVSQSPSNKVTEKGKDVELRCDPISGHTALYWYRQSLGQGLEFLIYFQGNSAPDKSGLPSDRFSAERTGGSVSTLTIQRTQQEDSAVYLCASSLSGGANVLTFGAGSRLTVL.

The V and J genes are TRBV30 and TRBJ2-5, with a possible D match to TRBD2 (5 bases). V was cut by 8 bases and J by 2 bases, with 18 bases left in between. The germline V gene has CDR1 GTSNPN and CDR2 SVGIG (reference sequence). CDR3 size: 14 residues. The CDR3 coding sequence is TGTGCCGGTCCCCTCTCGAGCGGACAAGAGACCCAGTACTTC. It codes for CAGPLSSGQETQYF. Complete variable domain (other parts from reference TRBV30 and TRBJ2-5): SQTIHQWPATLVQPVGSPLSLECTVEGTSNPNLYWYRQAAGRGLQLLFYSVGIGQISSEVPQNLSASRPQDRQFILSSKKLLLSDSGFYLCAGPLSSGQETQYFGPGTRLLVL.

The chain uses TRBV7-8 and TRBJ2-3; no clear D. Germline V gene sequence: CDR1 SGHVS, CDR2 FQNEAQ. The ends were cut back, 0 bases at V and 2 bases at J, with 6 bases in the middle. CDR3 length: 14 residues. The DNA of the CDR3 is TGTGCCAGCAGCTTAGCGTATCACACAGATACGCAGTATTTT. Residues: CASSLAYHTDTQYF.

The CDR3 bases are TGTGCCAGTAATAGGGGAAACTACAATGAGCAGTTCTTC. It is translated as CASNRGNYNEQFF. The chain has TRBV19 and TRBJ2-1; a possible D gene is TRBD1 (5 bases). CDR3 length: 13 residues. The V end lost 7 bases, the J end lost 3 bases, and 10 bases lay between the germline ends. Per germline, CDR1 LNHDA and CDR2 SQIVND (reference sequence).

The chain uses TRBV25-1 and TRBJ1-2; a possible D gene is TRBD1 (6 bases). Germline-derived CDR1 and CDR2 are MGHDK and SYGVNS. Trimming shortened V by 7 bases and J by 9 bases, and 15 bases separated the two germline ends. The CDR3 is 12 residues long. The CDR3 region has the DNA TGTGCCAGCACTACAGGGTCTTCGAGCTACACCTTC. Protein: CASTTGSSSYTF.

The chain combines TRBV7-2 with TRBJ1-1; perhaps TRBD1 as D (5 bases). Germline loops: CDR1 SGHTA, CDR2 FQGNSA. CDR3 length: 12 amino acids. Trimming shortened V by 1 base and J by 9 bases, and 9 bases separated the two germline ends. The DNA of the CDR3 is TGTGCCAGCAGCTTAGAAACAGGCCAAGCTTTCTTT. As protein: CASSLETGQAFF.

The chain uses TRBV7-9 and TRBJ2-7; a weak D match, TRBD1 (5 bases). There are 15 residues in the CDR3. V lost 0 bases to trimming and J lost 6 bases, with 15 bases between them. Germline V gene sequence: CDR1 SEHNR, CDR2 FQNEAQ (reference sequence). The CDR3 DNA is TGTGCCAGCAGCTTAGCGGGGCAGGGCGCTCTCGAGCAGTACTTC. It codes for CASSLAGQGALEQYF.

The V and J genes are TRBV9 and TRBJ2-3; D is undetermined. The germline CDR1 and CDR2 sequences are SGDLS and YYNGEE. This CDR3 comprises 12 residues. V lost 4 bases and J lost 10, with 13 bases in between. In DNA, the CDR3 is TGTGCCAGCAGCTCCCAGGATGCCGCGCAGTATTTT. This translates into CASSSQDAAQYF. Using reference TRBV9 and TRBJ2-3 for the parts outside the CDR3, the full variable domain is DSGVTQTPKHLITATGQRVTLRCSPRSGDLSVYWYQQSLDQGLQFLIQYYNGEERAKGNILERFSAQQFPDLHSELNLSSLELGDSALYFCASSSQDAAQYFGPGTRLTVL.

This clone was observed a handful of times. The gene calls are TRBV10-2 and TRBJ1-4; 8 nucleotides line up with TRBD1. The trim removed 0 bases at V and 8 bases at J, leaving 8 bases unmatched. Per germline, CDR1 WSHSY and CDR2 SAAADI. This CDR3 region has 16 residues. The CDR3 region has the DNA TGCGCCAGCAGTGAGTCCGGACAGGGTGAGAAGGAAAAACTGTTTTTT. Its protein is CASSESGQGEKEKLFF.

V and J are TRBV7-9 and TRBJ2-2; TRBD2 matches 9 bases. The CDR3 extends over 15 amino acids. V shed 3 bases and J 7 bases; nucleotides not matched to a gene: 6. Germline V gene lookup returns CDR1 SEHNR and CDR2 FQNEAQ (reference sequence). CDR3 in DNA: TGTGCCAGCAGCTTGGGACTAGCCTTCGGCGGGGAGCTGTTTTTT. This gives the protein CASSLGLAFGGELFF.

The chain employs TRBV2 and TRBJ1-3; D gene ambiguous. CDR3 size: 15 residues. Germline loops: CDR1 SNHLY, CDR2 FYNNEI. V gave up 6 bases and J gave up 0 bases, with 12 bases separating them. CDR3: CASRLEQSSGNTIYF. The CDR3 DNA reads TGTGCCAGCAGGCTAGAGCAGAGCTCTGGAAACACCATATATTTT.

This chain joins TRBV19 and TRBJ1-5; D is ambiguous. V was pared by 5 bases and J by 7 bases, with 21 bases between. This CDR3 has 16 amino acids. In germline, CDR1 is LNHDA, CDR2 SQIVND (reference sequence). The CDR3 region has the DNA TGTGCCAGTAGTGCGAGGACGGGGATAGCGAGACAGCCCCAGCATTTT. Translated: CASSARTGIARQPQHF.

The chain uses TRBV4-1 and TRBJ2-7, with D perhaps matching TRBD1 or TRBD2 (5 bases each). Germline V gene data show CDR1 as MGHRA and CDR2 as YSYEKL. V was pared by 1 base and J by 7 bases, with 17 bases between. There are 15 residues in the CDR3. CDR3 sequence reads: CASSQGRGARQEQYF. CDR3 DNA: TGCGCCAGCAGCCAAGGGAGAGGGGCTCGCCAAGAGCAGTACTTC.

The J gene is TRBJ2-1, the V gene TRBV4-1, with a tentative D call TRBD2 (6 bases). The CDR3 is 14 amino acids. Germline V gives CDR1 MGHRA, CDR2 YSYEKL. V lost 1 base, J lost 8 bases, and 12 bases lay in between. The DNA of the CDR3 is TGCGCCAGCAGCCAAGGGGGACTCGCCTATGAGCAGTTCTTC. Its protein is CASSQGGLAYEQFF.

The chain couples TRBV30 to TRBJ1-5; unclear D gene. Germline CDR1 reads GTSNPN; CDR2 reads SVGIG (reference sequence). The germline V and J ends were trimmed by 0 bases and 5 bases, with 8 bases remaining between them. This CDR3 spans 13 amino acids. The CDR3 loop is CAWSVSADQPQHF. CDR3 DNA sequence: TGTGCCTGGAGTGTCTCAGCTGATCAGCCCCAGCATTTT.

V and J are TRBV9 and TRBJ2-3; D uncertain. Trimming stripped 3 bases from V and 0 bases from J, with 8 bases between. CDR1 SGDLS and CDR2 YYNGEE come from the germline V gene. This CDR3 is built from 14 residues. The CDR3 is CASSARSSTDTQYF. For the CDR3, the DNA is TGTGCCAGCAGCGCCCGAAGTAGCACAGATACGCAGTATTTT. Filled out from reference TRBV9 and TRBJ2-3, the complete variable domain reads DSGVTQTPKHLITATGQRVTLRCSPRSGDLSVYWYQQSLDQGLQFLIQYYNGEERAKGNILERFSAQQFPDLHSELNLSSLELGDSALYFCASSARSSTDTQYFGPGTRLTVL.

The rearrangement joins TRBV30 to TRBJ2-1; D is uncertain. The CDR3 is 14 amino acids. V lost 0 bases and J lost 4, with 10 bases in between. Germline CDR1 reads GTSNPN; CDR2 reads SVGIG (reference sequence). CDR3 region: CAWSVLGAYNEQFF. In DNA form, the CDR3 reads TGTGCCTGGAGTGTACTGGGCGCTTACAATGAGCAGTTCTTC.

This chain joins TRBV7-8 and TRBJ2-7, with D uncertain. Trimming pared 2 bases from V and 7 bases from J, leaving 9 bases between. Per germline, CDR1 SGHVS and CDR2 FQNEAQ. There are 12 residues in the CDR3. This chain's CDR3 is CASSLPFSEQYF. The CDR3 DNA follows: TGTGCCAGCAGCTTACCTTTTAGTGAGCAGTACTTC.

This chain uses TRBV4-1 with TRBJ2-2; TRBD1 matches 11 bases. After removal of 4 bases from V and 7 bases from J, the junction contained 5 bases not matched to a gene. CDR1 is MGHRA and CDR2 is YSYEKL in the germline V gene. This CDR3 contains 15 residues. The CDR3 bases are TGCGCCAGCAGCCTGGGACAGGGGGTTGTCGGGGAGCTGTTTTTT. It yields the protein CASSLGQGVVGELFF.

The V and J genes are TRBV10-3 and TRBJ1-2; 8 positions match TRBD1. Germline lookup yields CDR1 ENHRY and CDR2 SYGVKD. This CDR3 contains 18 residues. The trim removed 6 bases at V and 2 bases at J, leaving 17 bases unmatched. CDR3 DNA sequence: TGTGCCATCAGGCGGACACAGGGGGGGCAGGCTGGGAACTATGGCTACACCTTC. It specifies CAIRRTQGGQAGNYGYTF.